This TCR beta chain was sequenced during a study of CD8 T cells in Susac syndrome. The count of this clonotype is one. With random hexamers, reverse transcription was performed on about 0.5 to 1 ug of RNA. One entry per CDR3 protein, called by TCRdb with MiXCR from the immunoSEQ multiplex PCR reads. The table includes 250,000 to 300,000 distinct CDR3 sequences, approximately 81% detected once. Germline CDR1 is SGHNT and CDR2 is YYREEE (reference sequence). This CDR3 is built from 15 residues. Losses at the gene ends were 4 bases for V and 8 bases for J; bases not matched to a gene: 11. The chain uses TRBV5-4 and TRBJ1-2, with 10 bases matching TRBD1. Sample: CD8+ T cells from PBMCs. This receptor was obtained from a human donor with multiple sclerosis. CDR3 sequence reads: CASSQEWTGGNGYTF. The DNA of the CDR3 is TGTGCCAGCAGCCAGGAGTGGACAGGGGGTAACGGCTACACCTTC.